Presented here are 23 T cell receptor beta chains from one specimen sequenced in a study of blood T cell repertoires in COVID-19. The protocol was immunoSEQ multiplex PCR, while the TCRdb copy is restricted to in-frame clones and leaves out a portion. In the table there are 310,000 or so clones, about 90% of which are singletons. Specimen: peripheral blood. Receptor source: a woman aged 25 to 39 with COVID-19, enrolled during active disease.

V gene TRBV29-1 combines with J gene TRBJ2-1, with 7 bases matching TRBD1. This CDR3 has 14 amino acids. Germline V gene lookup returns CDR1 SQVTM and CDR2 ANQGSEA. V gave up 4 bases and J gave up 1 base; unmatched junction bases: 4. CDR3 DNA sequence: TGCAGCGTTGTGGGACAGCCTTCCTACAATGAGCAGTTCTTC. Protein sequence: CSVVGQPSYNEQFF.

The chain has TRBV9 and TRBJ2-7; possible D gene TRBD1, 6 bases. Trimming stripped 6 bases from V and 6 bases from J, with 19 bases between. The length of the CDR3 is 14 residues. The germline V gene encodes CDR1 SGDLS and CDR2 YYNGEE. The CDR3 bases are TGTGCCAGCAACCCGACAGGAGGAAGAGGCGAGCAGTACTTC. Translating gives CASNPTGGRGEQYF.

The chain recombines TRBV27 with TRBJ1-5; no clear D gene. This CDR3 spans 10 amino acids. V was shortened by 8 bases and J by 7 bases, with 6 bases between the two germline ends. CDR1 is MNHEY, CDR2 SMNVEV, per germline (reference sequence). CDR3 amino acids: CASYGQPQHF. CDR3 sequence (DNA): TGTGCCAGCTATGGCCAGCCCCAGCATTTT.

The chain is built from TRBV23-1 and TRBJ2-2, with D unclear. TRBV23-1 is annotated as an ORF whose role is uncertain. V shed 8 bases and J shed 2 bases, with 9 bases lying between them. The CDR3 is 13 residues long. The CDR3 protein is CASGTENTGELFF. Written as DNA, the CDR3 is TGCGCCAGCGGAACAGAAAACACCGGGGAGCTGTTTTTT.

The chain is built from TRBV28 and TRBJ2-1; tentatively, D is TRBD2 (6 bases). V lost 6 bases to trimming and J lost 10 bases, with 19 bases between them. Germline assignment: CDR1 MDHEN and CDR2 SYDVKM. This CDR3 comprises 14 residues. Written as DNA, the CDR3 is TGTGCCAGCAGCCCCGGGGGACCAACGACCGAGCAGTTCTTC. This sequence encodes CASSPGGPTTEQFF.

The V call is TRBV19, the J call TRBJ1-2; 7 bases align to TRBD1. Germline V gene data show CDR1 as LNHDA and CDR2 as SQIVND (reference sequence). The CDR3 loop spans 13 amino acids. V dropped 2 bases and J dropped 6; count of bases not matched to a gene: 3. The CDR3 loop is CASSITTGDGYTF. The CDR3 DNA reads TGTGCCAGTAGTATAACAACAGGGGATGGCTACACCTTC.

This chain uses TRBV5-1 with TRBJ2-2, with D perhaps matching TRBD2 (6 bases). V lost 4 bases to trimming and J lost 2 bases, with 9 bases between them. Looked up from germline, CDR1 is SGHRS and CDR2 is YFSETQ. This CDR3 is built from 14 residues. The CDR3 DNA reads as TGCGCCAGCAGCGCGGGATCAAACACCGGGGAGCTGTTTTTT. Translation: CASSAGSNTGELFF.

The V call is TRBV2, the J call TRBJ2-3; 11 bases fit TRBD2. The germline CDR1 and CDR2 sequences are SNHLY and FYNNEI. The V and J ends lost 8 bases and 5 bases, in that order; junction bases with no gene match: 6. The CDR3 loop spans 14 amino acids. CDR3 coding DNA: TGTGCCAGCCTGATGACTAGCGGGGTAGATACGCAGTATTTT. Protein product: CASLMTSGVDTQYF. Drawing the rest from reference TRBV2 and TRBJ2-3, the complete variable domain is EPEVTQTPSHQVTQMGQEVILRCVPISNHLYFYWYRQILGQKVEFLVSFYNNEISEKSEIFDDQFSVERPDGSNFTLKIRSTKLEDSAMYFCASLMTSGVDTQYFGPGTRLTVL.

DNA of the CDR3: TGTGCCAGCAGCTTGGGAGCACGGGGGGAGCAGTACTTC. The encoded protein is CASSLGARGEQYF. This chain connects TRBV5-6 to TRBJ2-7; D is possibly TRBD2 (6 bases). CDR1 is SGHDT and CDR2 is YYEEEE in the germline V gene. CDR3 length: 13 residues. Deletions cut 0 bases from V and 7 bases from J, with 11 bases between.

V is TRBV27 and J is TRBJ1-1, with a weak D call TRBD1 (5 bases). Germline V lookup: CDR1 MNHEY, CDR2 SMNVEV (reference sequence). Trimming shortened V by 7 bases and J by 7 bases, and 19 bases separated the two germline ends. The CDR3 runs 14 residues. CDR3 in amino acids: CASITPRVPHEAFF. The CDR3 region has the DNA TGTGCCAGCATTACGCCCAGGGTACCCCATGAAGCTTTCTTT.

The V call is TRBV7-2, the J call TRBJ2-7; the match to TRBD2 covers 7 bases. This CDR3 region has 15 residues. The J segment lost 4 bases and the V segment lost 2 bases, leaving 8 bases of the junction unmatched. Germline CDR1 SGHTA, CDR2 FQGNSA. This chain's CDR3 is CASSLRGGPGYEQYF. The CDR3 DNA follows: TGTGCCAGCAGCTTAAGGGGAGGGCCTGGGTACGAGCAGTACTTC.

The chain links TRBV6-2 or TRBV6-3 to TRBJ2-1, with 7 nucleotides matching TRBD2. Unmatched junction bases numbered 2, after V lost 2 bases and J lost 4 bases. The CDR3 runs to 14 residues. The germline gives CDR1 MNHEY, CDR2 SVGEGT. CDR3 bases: TGTGCCAGCAGTTACCTGGGACTATACAATGAGCAGTTCTTC. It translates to CASSYLGLYNEQFF.

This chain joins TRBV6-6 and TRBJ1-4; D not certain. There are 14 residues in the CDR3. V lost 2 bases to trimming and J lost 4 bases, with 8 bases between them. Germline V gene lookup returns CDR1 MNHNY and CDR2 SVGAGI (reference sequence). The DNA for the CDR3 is TGTGCCAGCAGTTACGAGGGAAATAATGAAAAACTGTTTTTT. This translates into CASSYEGNNEKLFF.

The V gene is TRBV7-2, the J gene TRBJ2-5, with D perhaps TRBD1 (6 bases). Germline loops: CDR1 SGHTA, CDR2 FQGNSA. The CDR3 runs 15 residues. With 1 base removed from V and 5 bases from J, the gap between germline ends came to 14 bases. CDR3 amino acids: CASSLVQGEWETQYF. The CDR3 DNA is TGTGCCAGCAGCTTAGTACAGGGTGAATGGGAGACCCAGTACTTC.

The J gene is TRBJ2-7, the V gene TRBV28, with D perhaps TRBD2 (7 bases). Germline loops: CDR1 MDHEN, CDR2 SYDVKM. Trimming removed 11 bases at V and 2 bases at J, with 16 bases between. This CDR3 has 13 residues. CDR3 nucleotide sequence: TGTGCCCACAGAAGGGGGGGAGCCTACGAGCAGTACTTC. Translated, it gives CAHRRGGAYEQYF.

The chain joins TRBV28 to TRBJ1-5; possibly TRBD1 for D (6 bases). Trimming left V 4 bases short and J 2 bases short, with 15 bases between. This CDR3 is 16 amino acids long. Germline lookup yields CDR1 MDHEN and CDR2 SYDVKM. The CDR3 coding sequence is TGTGCCAGCAGTTCCTACAGGGAGGGAGGCAATCAGCCCCAGCATTTT. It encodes CASSSYREGGNQPQHF.

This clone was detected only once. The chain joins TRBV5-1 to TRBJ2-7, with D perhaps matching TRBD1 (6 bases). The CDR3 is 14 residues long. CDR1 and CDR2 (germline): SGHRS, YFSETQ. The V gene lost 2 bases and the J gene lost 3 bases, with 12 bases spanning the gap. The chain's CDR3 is CASSLRQVGYEQYF. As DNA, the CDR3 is TGCGCCAGCAGCTTAAGACAGGTTGGCTACGAGCAGTACTTC.

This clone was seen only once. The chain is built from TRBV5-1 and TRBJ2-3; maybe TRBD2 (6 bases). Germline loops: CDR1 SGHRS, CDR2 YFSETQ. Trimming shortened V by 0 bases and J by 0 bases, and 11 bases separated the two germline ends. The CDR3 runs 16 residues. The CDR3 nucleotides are TGCGCCAGCAGCTTGGAGGCGGCGGGGAGCACAGATACGCAGTATTTT. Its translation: CASSLEAAGSTDTQYF.

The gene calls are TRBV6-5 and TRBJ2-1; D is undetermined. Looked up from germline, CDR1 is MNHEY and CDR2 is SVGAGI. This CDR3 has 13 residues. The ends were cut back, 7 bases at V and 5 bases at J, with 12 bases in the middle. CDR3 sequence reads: CASNLGGNNEQFF. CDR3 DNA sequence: TGTGCCAGCAATCTTGGCGGTAACAATGAGCAGTTCTTC.

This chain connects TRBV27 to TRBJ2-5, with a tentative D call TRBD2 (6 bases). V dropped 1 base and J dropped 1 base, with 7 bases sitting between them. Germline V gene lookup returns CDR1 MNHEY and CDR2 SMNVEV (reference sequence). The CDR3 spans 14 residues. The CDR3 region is CASSLWGLQETQYF. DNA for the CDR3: TGTGCCAGCAGTTTATGGGGACTCCAAGAGACCCAGTACTTC.

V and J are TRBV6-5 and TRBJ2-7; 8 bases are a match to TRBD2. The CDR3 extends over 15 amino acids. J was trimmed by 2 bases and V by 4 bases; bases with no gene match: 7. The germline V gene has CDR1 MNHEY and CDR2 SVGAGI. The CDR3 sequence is CASSSTGTSTYEQYF. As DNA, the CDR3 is TGTGCCAGCAGTTCCACCGGGACTAGTACCTACGAGCAGTACTTC.

CDR3 sequence (DNA): TGTGCCAGCAGTCTTTACGGGACACCCTCCTACGAGCAGTACTTC. This codes for CASSLYGTPSYEQYF. The V gene is TRBV11-2, the J gene TRBJ2-7, with D perhaps matching TRBD1 (6 bases). Germline CDR1 and CDR2: SGHAT and FQNNGV. Trimming stripped 6 bases from V and 0 bases from J, with 15 bases between. The CDR3 contains 15 residues.

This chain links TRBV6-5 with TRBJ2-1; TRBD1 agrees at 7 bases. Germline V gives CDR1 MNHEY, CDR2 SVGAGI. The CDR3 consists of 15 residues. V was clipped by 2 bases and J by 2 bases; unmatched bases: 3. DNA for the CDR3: TGTGCCAGCAGTTACGGACAGGCGACCTACAATGAGCAGTTCTTC. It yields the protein CASSYGQATYNEQFF.